These 23 T cell receptor beta chains were sequenced from one sample in a study of shared clonotypes between healthy human individuals. Method: immunoSEQ multiplex PCR; TCRdb's copy keeps in-frame clones and lacks some. The data contain 900,000 to 1,200,000 clones, about 80% of them singletons. The specimen was memory CD4+ T cells from PBMCs. Subset given: CD45RA-negative fraction. These receptors originate from a young man in good health. Some clones in this sample may be carry-over from other donors' samples.

This clone was detected only once. This sequence joins TRBV5-6 and TRBJ2-2, with 7 bases that match TRBD1. This CDR3 has 16 residues. V was clipped by 4 bases and J by 4 bases; unmatched bases: 10. Germline V gene lookup returns CDR1 SGHDT and CDR2 YYEEEE. CDR3: CASSKGQVVSTGELFF. In nucleotides, the CDR3 is TGTGCCAGCAGCAAAGGACAGGTAGTCTCCACCGGGGAGCTGTTTTTT.

This chain uses TRBV28 with TRBJ1-2, with 8 bases lining up with TRBD1. Germline trimming cut 2 bases from V and 8 bases from J; bases unmatched to any gene: 7. Germline CDR1 is MDHEN and CDR2 is SYDVKM. This CDR3 comprises 14 residues. The CDR3 bases are TGTGCCAGCAGTTTAGGGCCCAGGGGGCACGGCTACACCTTC. Its protein product is CASSLGPRGHGYTF.

CDR3 sequence (DNA): TGTGCCAGCAGACTTAGGCCAACGAACACTGAAGCTTTCTTT. It encodes CASRLRPTNTEAFF. The chain employs TRBV7-2 and TRBJ1-1, with D uncertain. The germline V gene has CDR1 SGHTA and CDR2 FQGNSA. V lost 6 bases, J lost 1 base, and 12 bases lay in between. This CDR3 is built from 14 residues.

J is TRBJ2-7 and V is TRBV29-1, with 9 bases fitting TRBD2. CDR1 SQVTM and CDR2 ANQGSEA come from the germline V gene. Losses at the gene ends were 6 bases for V and 4 bases for J; bases not matched to a gene: 10. This CDR3 spans 14 amino acids. The DNA of the CDR3 is TGCAGCGTCGAGCCCGCTAGCGGGATGTACGAGCAGTACTTC. It is translated as CSVEPASGMYEQYF.

The chain recombines TRBV11-1 with TRBJ2-1, with D perhaps matching TRBD2 (6 bases). This CDR3 is built from 14 residues. Germline loops: CDR1 SGHAT, CDR2 FQDESV (reference sequence). Trimming left V 8 bases short and J 8 bases short, with 19 bases between. The CDR3 DNA sequence: TGTGCCAGCCAACTAGCAGATCTGACCGATGAGCAGTTCTTC. This gives the protein CASQLADLTDEQFF. The full variable domain, completed using reference TRBV11-1 and TRBJ2-1, is EAEVAQSPRYKITEKSQAVAFWCDPISGHATLYWYRQILGQGPELLVQFQDESVVDDSQLPKDRFSAERLKGVDSTLKIQPAELGDSAMYLCASQLADLTDEQFFGPGTRLTVL.

The CDR3 nucleotides are TGTGCCAGCAGCCCTGGACAGGGTCCAGCCGAGCAGTACTTC. Translating gives CASSPGQGPAEQYF. The V gene is TRBV13, the J gene TRBJ2-7; 8 bases match TRBD1. The CDR3 consists of 14 residues. Trimming took 5 bases from V and 6 from J; bases not matched to a gene: 9. Germline V CDR1 and CDR2: PRHDT, FYEKMQ (reference sequence).

The chain combines TRBV19 with TRBJ1-1, with 7 bases lining up with TRBD1. The germline gives CDR1 LNHDA, CDR2 SQIVND (reference sequence). The CDR3 loop spans 13 amino acids. The V and J ends lost 7 bases and 1 base, in that order; junction bases with no gene match: 3. The CDR3 nucleotides are TGTGCCAGTATGAACAGGGGGAACACTGAAGCTTTCTTT. As protein: CASMNRGNTEAFF.

The gene calls are TRBV6-5 and TRBJ2-7; perhaps TRBD2 as D (6 bases). Germline lookup yields CDR1 MNHEY and CDR2 SVGAGI. Trimming stripped 6 bases from V and 2 bases from J, with 14 bases between. The CDR3 loop spans 14 amino acids. CDR3 in DNA: TGTGCCAGCAGCCGCCGCGGGGCAGCCTACGAGCAGTACTTC. Protein product: CASSRRGAAYEQYF.

This clone showed up just a few times. The chain combines TRBV5-1 with TRBJ2-5; 8 nucleotides agree with TRBD2. The CDR3 covers 14 residues. With V trimmed by 0 bases and J by 4 bases, 2 bases remained unmatched. CDR1 is SGHRS, CDR2 YFSETQ, per germline. The CDR3 bases are TGCGCCAGCAGCTTGGGGACTAGCTTAGAGACCCAGTACTTC. Protein: CASSLGTSLETQYF.

The rearrangement links TRBV19 to TRBJ2-1; D is undetermined. Germline V gene data show CDR1 as LNHDA and CDR2 as SQIVND (reference sequence). This CDR3 comprises 13 residues. The V gene lost 4 bases and the J gene lost 8 bases, with 12 bases spanning the gap. The CDR3 bases are TGTGCCAGTAGTAGTCCAATAGTGGATGAGCAGTTCTTC. It is translated as CASSSPIVDEQFF.

The chain links TRBV30 to TRBJ2-5; 7 nucleotides agree with TRBD1. TRBJ2-7 matches the DNA end more closely, so the J call is doubtful. The CDR3 has 13 residues. CDR1 is GTSNPN, CDR2 SVGIG, per germline (reference sequence). The CDR3 protein is CAWSAGQTYEQYF. Here the CDR3 DNA reads TGTGCCTGGAGTGCGGGACAGACCTACGAGCAGTACTTC.

There are a few counts of this clone. CDR3 region: CAISESRGRDQETQYF. In nucleotides, the CDR3 is TGTGCCATCAGTGAGTCCAGGGGCAGAGACCAAGAGACCCAGTACTTC. The V gene is TRBV10-3, the J gene TRBJ2-5; D perhaps matches TRBD1 (6 bases). The germline gives CDR1 ENHRY, CDR2 SYGVKD. Trimming pared 0 bases from V and 0 bases from J, leaving 11 bases between. The CDR3 is 16 residues long.

J is TRBJ2-1 and V is TRBV4-2, with TRBD2 identical over 15 bases. Germline V gene data show CDR1 as LGHNA and CDR2 as YNFKEQ. Trimming cost V 1 base and J 5 bases; bases outside gene matches: 6. This CDR3 contains 18 residues. The CDR3 bases are TGTGCCAGCAGCCAAGTGGGACTAGCGGGAGGAAGCCACAATGAGCAGTTCTTC. Translated: CASSQVGLAGGSHNEQFF.

The rearrangement links TRBV28 to TRBJ1-3, with 7 positions matching TRBD1. Germline values: CDR1 MDHEN, CDR2 SYDVKM. The CDR3 has 17 amino acids. V was pared by 6 bases and J by 0 bases, with 11 bases of the junction left unmatched. This CDR3 is CASRLPGTARSGNTIYF. The CDR3 nucleotides are TGTGCCAGCAGACTACCAGGGACAGCCCGCTCTGGAAACACCATATATTTT.

This clone was counted a single time. The chain carries TRBV5-1 and TRBJ2-7, with D possibly called TRBD1 or TRBD2 (5 bases each). The CDR3 extends over 14 amino acids. Trimming stripped 3 bases from V and 2 bases from J, with 12 bases between. CDR1 and CDR2 from the germline V gene are SGHRS and YFSETQ. Here the CDR3 reads CASSSGPPTYEQYF. The CDR3 DNA is TGCGCCAGCAGCTCGGGACCGCCGACCTACGAGCAGTACTTC.

The chain joins TRBV7-9 to TRBJ1-1, with 8 nucleotides matching TRBD1. This CDR3 region has 15 residues. CDR1 and CDR2 (germline): SEHNR, FQNEAQ (reference sequence). V was clipped by 5 bases and J by 0 bases; unmatched bases: 5. The CDR3 bases are TGTGCCAGCAGCCTGAAGACAGGGGTGAACACTGAAGCTTTCTTT. Its translation: CASSLKTGVNTEAFF.

The chain is built from TRBV10-2 and TRBJ2-7; D gene ambiguous. The V end lost 5 bases, the J end lost 5 bases, and 10 bases lay between the germline ends. The CDR3 has 12 residues. Germline values: CDR1 WSHSY, CDR2 SAAADI. CDR3 residues: CASSLGYNEQYF. In DNA form, the CDR3 reads TGCGCCAGCAGTTTAGGGTACAACGAGCAGTACTTC.

In regard to this clone: This specimen includes other DNA sequences encoding the same CDR3. The gene calls are TRBV5-1 and TRBJ2-5; TRBD2 is a possible D gene (6 bases). Between the trimmed V and J ends, which lost 0 bases and 5 bases, there was a span of 8 bases. The CDR3 totals 13 residues. Germline V lookup: CDR1 SGHRS, CDR2 YFSETQ. The CDR3 protein is CASSLVGGETQYF. CDR3 sequence (DNA): TGCGCCAGCAGCTTGGTGGGAGGCGAGACCCAGTACTTC. Full variable domain (missing parts from reference TRBV5-1 and TRBJ2-5): KAGVTQTPRYLIKTRGQQVTLSCSPISGHRSVSWYQQTPGQGLQFLFEYFSETQRNKGNFPGRFSGRQFSNSRSEMNVSTLELGDSALYLCASSLVGGETQYFGPGTRLLVL.

The rearrangement uses TRBV5-1 and TRBJ1-2; D may be TRBD1 (5 bases). The CDR3 totals 14 residues. Trimming stripped 1 base from V and 4 bases from J, with 11 bases between. Per germline, CDR1 SGHRS and CDR2 YFSETQ. CDR3 protein: CASSLLVDSYGYTF. CDR3 DNA sequence: TGCGCCAGCAGCTTGTTAGTCGACAGCTATGGCTACACCTTC. The full variable domain, its missing parts supplied by reference TRBV5-1 and TRBJ1-2, is KAGVTQTPRYLIKTRGQQVTLSCSPISGHRSVSWYQQTPGQGLQFLFEYFSETQRNKGNFPGRFSGRQFSNSRSEMNVSTLELGDSALYLCASSLLVDSYGYTFGSGTRLTVV.

In DNA, the CDR3 is TGTGCCAGCAGACCTGGTGGGGGGGCGCGAGGCTACACCTTC. Its translation is CASRPGGGARGYTF. The chain employs TRBV5-4 and TRBJ1-2, with TRBD1 as a possible D gene (6 bases). Trimming removed 5 bases at V and 8 bases at J, with 19 bases between. The CDR3 covers 14 residues. CDR1 SGHNT and CDR2 YYREEE come from the germline V gene (reference sequence). The whole variable domain, remainder taken from reference TRBV5-4 and TRBJ1-2, is ETGVTQSPTHLIKTRGQQVTLRCSSQSGHNTVSWYQQALGQGPQFIFQYYREEENGRGNFPPRFSGLQFPNYSSELNVNALELDDSALYLCASRPGGGARGYTFGSGTRLTVV.

This rearrangement joins TRBV29-1 to TRBJ2-7; 11 positions match TRBD2. The CDR3 runs to 14 residues. J lost 4 bases, V lost 3 bases, and 5 bases had no gene match. The germline gives CDR1 SQVTM, CDR2 ANQGSEA. The CDR3 spells CSVEKGTSGYEQYF. The CDR3 region has the DNA TGCAGCGTTGAGAAGGGGACTAGCGGTTACGAGCAGTACTTC.

The rearrangement joins TRBV5-1 to TRBJ2-3; D unresolved. V was shortened by 0 bases and J by 6 bases, with 11 bases between the two germline ends. The CDR3 is 14 amino acids. Germline values: CDR1 SGHRS, CDR2 YFSETQ. The CDR3 DNA follows: TGCGCCAGCAGCTTGGAAGGTTACGTGGATACGCAGTATTTT. Its translation is CASSLEGYVDTQYF.

The V and J genes are TRBV7-2 and TRBJ2-1; D gene ambiguous. V lost 0 bases and J 8 bases, leaving 14 bases between the germline ends. The germline CDR1 and CDR2 sequences are SGHTA and FQGNSA. This CDR3 is built from 15 residues. The CDR3 spells CASSLALRASDEQFF. DNA for the CDR3: TGTGCCAGCAGCTTAGCGCTAAGGGCTAGTGATGAGCAGTTCTTC.